This T cell receptor (beta chain) was sequenced for a study of CD8 T cells in Susac syndrome. The RNA input was 0.5 to 1 ug, and it was reverse transcribed with random hexamers. In TCRdb, the immunoSEQ multiplex PCR reads were re-called with MiXCR into one record per CDR3 protein. The sample shows about 200,000 distinct CDR3 sequences, 85% to 95% of them seen only once. Isolation of CD8+ and CD4+ T cells was performed negatively, whereas enrichment of TEMRA cells was done by FACS. CDR1 and CDR2 (germline): LNHDA, SQIVND (reference sequence). The CDR3 is 13 residues long. V shed 5 bases, J shed 7 bases, and the junction held 4 bases outside the gene matches.

The sample taken for sequencing was CD4+ T cells from PBMCs. The sequence was obtained from a human donor in good health. The rearrangement joins TRBV19 to TRBJ1-5, with 8 bases identical to TRBD1. The CDR3 spells CASSDRGEQPQHF. The CDR3 DNA follows: TGTGCCAGTAGTGACAGGGGTGAACAGCCCCAGCATTTT.